This T cell receptor beta chain came from a study of T cells in Graves' hyperthyroidism and ophthalmopathy. Study-wide results and caveats: Using 13 V-J features, a model discriminated ophthalmopathy from stable hyperthyroidism. Most thyroid clonotypes with frequency above 0.001 were detected in blood.

As for this clonotype: Its specificity is not known. A read error is likely, as this CDR3 ends without the conserved phenylalanine or tryptophan.

Trimming took 6 bases from V and 4 from J, leaving 18 bases between them. Germline V gene sequence: CDR1 MDHEN, CDR2 SYDVKM. The CDR3 is 15 amino acids. RNA transcripts were the template for amplifying TCR beta CDR3 regions. HTBI primers were the set used in a first-round RT-PCR of the TCR CDR3. TCRdb re-analysed the multiplex PCR reads in MiXCR, keeping a single row per CDR3 protein. The data show about 570,000 distinct CDR3 sequences, about 43% seen once. The sequencing input was peripheral blood or thyroid tissue (not recorded which). J is TRBJ1-2 and V is TRBV28, with a possible D match to TRBD1 (6 bases). This receptor was obtained from an adult woman with Graves' disease, either hyperthyroidism or ophthalmopathy (not recorded which). DNA for the CDR3: TGTGCCAGCAGGGTAACAGGGAGGGACGGCTATGGCTACACCCTC. Protein sequence: CASRVTGRDGYGYTL.